These 23 T cell receptor beta chains originate from one sample sequenced in a study of identical twins. TCRdb processed the 5' RACE reads anew with MiXCR; each CDR3 protein has one entry. This repertoire shows 1.5 million to 2 million distinct CDR3 sequences, roughly 35% found once; its top ten account for 0.25% to 0.3%. The sample was cord blood. The receptors originated from a newborn girl in good health.

This clonotype was picked up a small number of times. A much larger clonotype is one base distant, so this may be a read error. The V and J genes are TRBV24-1 and TRBJ1-1; D gene uncertain. V dropped 8 bases and J dropped 1 base, with 4 bases sitting between them. The CDR3 is 11 residues long. From germline, CDR1 is KGHDR and CDR2 SFDVKD. The chain's CDR3 is CATTGNTEAFF. In DNA form, the CDR3 reads TGTGCCACCACAGGGAACACTGAAGCTTTCTTT.

The J gene is TRBJ1-5, the V gene TRBV20-1; D is possibly TRBD1 (5 bases). V shed 3 bases and J shed 4 bases, with 13 bases lying between them. Germline V lookup: CDR1 DFQATT, CDR2 SNEGSKA (reference sequence). The CDR3 has 14 residues. The CDR3 is CSARARVSNQPQHF. The CDR3 DNA is TGCAGTGCTAGGGCCAGGGTTAGTAATCAGCCCCAGCATTTT.

The chain recombines TRBV18 with TRBJ2-7; 13 nucleotides match TRBD2. Germline trimming cut 0 bases from V and 7 bases from J; bases unmatched to any gene: 15. The CDR3 is 19 amino acids. Per the germline V gene, CDR1 is KGHSH and CDR2 is LQKENI. CDR3 protein: CASSPPGLAGVKGNNEQYF. The CDR3 DNA sequence: TGTGCCAGCTCACCACCCGGACTAGCGGGAGTAAAGGGGAACAATGAGCAGTACTTC.

This clonotype has just a few counts. The chain uses TRBV29-1 and TRBJ1-1, with 7 bases identical to TRBD1. Germline V gene data show CDR1 as SQVTM and CDR2 as ANQGSEA. This CDR3 spans 12 amino acids. With V trimmed by 8 bases and J by 4 bases, 7 bases remained unmatched. Here the CDR3 reads CSFRRGGTEAFF. The DNA of the CDR3 is TGCAGCTTTCGCAGGGGGGGCACTGAAGCTTTCTTT.

This clonotype has only a few counts. This chain links TRBV28 with TRBJ2-5; 11 positions match TRBD2. The closer fit of TRBJ2-7 to the DNA end suggests the J call may be wrong. The CDR3 loop spans 16 amino acids. CDR1 and CDR2 from the germline V gene are MDHEN and SYDVKM. Here the CDR3 reads CASSRLAGTYPHEQYF. CDR3 in DNA: TGTGCCAGCAGTAGACTAGCGGGAACTTATCCCCACGAGCAGTACTTC.

The chain combines TRBV20-1 with TRBJ2-7; possible D gene TRBD2, 5 bases. The CDR3 totals 12 residues. Trimming removed 5 bases at V and 4 bases at J, with 12 bases between. Looked up from germline, CDR1 is DFQATT and CDR2 is SNEGSKA (reference sequence). For the CDR3, the DNA is TGCAGTGCTGGTGAAGGCGGGTACGAGCAGTACTTC. Translated: CSAGEGGYEQYF.

This chain uses TRBV20-1 with TRBJ1-5; 9 nucleotides line up with TRBD1. V was clipped by 5 bases and J by 1 base; unmatched bases: 3. The CDR3 sequence is 14 residues long. CDR1 and CDR2 (germline): DFQATT, SNEGSKA (reference sequence). The CDR3 region is CSALTGGSNQPQHF. The CDR3 DNA sequence: TGCAGTGCTCTTACAGGGGGCAGCAATCAGCCCCAGCATTTT.

Notes on this clonotype: A read error may explain this, as a much larger clone is one base away. The chain recombines TRBV20-1 with TRBJ1-5, with 8 nucleotides matching TRBD1. The CDR3 contains 13 residues. Germline loops: CDR1 DFQATT, CDR2 SNEGSKA (reference sequence). CDR3: CSARAGGKQPQHF. The CDR3 coding sequence is TGCAGTGCTAGAGCAGGGGGCAAGCAGCCCCAGCATTTT.

This clonotype showed up just a few times. CDR3 region: CASSVEVSTIPYEQYF. CDR3 DNA: TGTGCCAGCAGCGTAGAGGTTTCGACTATTCCCTACGAGCAGTACTTC. The chain couples TRBV9 to TRBJ2-7, with D perhaps TRBD2 (5 bases). Germline lookup yields CDR1 SGDLS and CDR2 YYNGEE. The CDR3 consists of 16 residues. Trimming took 0 bases from V and 2 from J, leaving 15 bases between them.

Only a few counts were recorded for this clonotype. The chain has TRBV20-1 and TRBJ2-7; D is perhaps TRBD1 (8 bases). Germline CDR1 DFQATT, CDR2 SNEGSKA (reference sequence). The CDR3 is 13 residues long. V gave up 4 bases and J gave up 6 bases, with 16 bases separating them. This chain's CDR3 is CSATLDREGEQYF. The CDR3 DNA is TGCAGTGCTACCTTGGACAGGGAGGGCGAGCAGTACTTC.

The V call is TRBV12-3 or TRBV12-4, the J call TRBJ1-5; D possibly corresponds to TRBD1 (5 bases). The CDR3 is 16 residues long. Trimming removed 2 bases from V and 0 bases from J, with 11 bases in between. The DNA for the CDR3 is TGTGCCAGCAGTTTACGGACAATTTATAGCAATCAGCCCCAGCATTTT. This codes for CASSLRTIYSNQPQHF.

For the CDR3, the DNA is TGCGCCAGCAAGGAGGGCTCCTACAATGAGCAGTTCTTC. Protein: CASKEGSYNEQFF. The chain is built from TRBV5-1 and TRBJ2-1, with D possibly being TRBD2 (6 bases). CDR1 and CDR2 from the germline V gene are SGHRS and YFSETQ. The V end lost 6 bases, the J end lost 0 bases, and 7 bases lay between the germline ends. CDR3 length: 13 residues. Using reference TRBV5-1 and TRBJ2-1 for the parts outside the CDR3, the full variable domain is KAGVTQTPRYLIKTRGQQVTLSCSPISGHRSVSWYQQTPGQGLQFLFEYFSETQRNKGNFPGRFSGRQFSNSRSEMNVSTLELGDSALYLCASKEGSYNEQFFGPGTRLTVL.

This clonotype was seen only a few times. The chain couples TRBV28 to TRBJ1-5, with 7 bases matching TRBD1. Germline CDR1 is MDHEN and CDR2 is SYDVKM. V was clipped by 5 bases and J by 6 bases; unmatched bases: 10. The CDR3 length is 15 residues. The CDR3 loop reads CASSLTGFSSQPQHF. In DNA, the CDR3 is TGTGCCAGCAGTCTGACAGGGTTCTCAAGTCAGCCCCAGCATTTT. Complete variable domain (other parts from reference TRBV28 and TRBJ1-5): DVKVTQSSRYLVKRTGEKVFLECVQDMDHENMFWYRQDPGLGLRLIYFSYDVKMKEKGDIPEGYSVSREKKERFSLILESASTNQTSMYLCASSLTGFSSQPQHFGDGTRLSIL.

The chain combines TRBV6-2 or TRBV6-3 with TRBJ1-1, with D perhaps matching TRBD1 (5 bases). CDR3 length equals 15 residues. The ends were cut back, 2 bases at V and 2 bases at J, with 12 bases in the middle. Germline V gene lookup returns CDR1 MNHEY and CDR2 SVGEGT. The CDR3: CASSYQGPANTEAFF. CDR3 sequence (DNA): TGTGCCAGCAGTTACCAGGGTCCGGCAAACACTGAAGCTTTCTTT.

V usage is TRBV24-1 and J usage is TRBJ2-1; 10 bases are shared with TRBD2. From germline, CDR1 is KGHDR and CDR2 SFDVKD. The CDR3 loop spans 15 amino acids. J gave up 7 bases and V 4 bases, and 6 bases lay outside the gene matches. The CDR3 DNA follows: TGTGCCACCAGTGACAGCGGGGGGGCCGGGAATGAGCAGTTCTTC. Translation: CATSDSGGAGNEQFF.

The gene calls are TRBV12-3 or TRBV12-4 and TRBJ2-5; 9 bases fit TRBD1. Germline trimming cut 3 bases from V and 5 bases from J; bases unmatched to any gene: 4. This CDR3 comprises 14 residues. The CDR3 DNA reads TGTGCCAGCAGTTTGAACAGGGGGCACGAGACCCAGTACTTC. It codes for CASSLNRGHETQYF.

The chain combines TRBV18 with TRBJ2-7, with D maybe TRBD2 (6 bases). CDR3 length: 15 amino acids. The V gene's germline CDR1 is KGHSH and CDR2 LQKENI. Trimming took off 3 bases at V and 3 bases at J, with 15 bases between the two ends. CDR3 sequence reads: CASSPRTTGGYEQYF. The DNA for the CDR3 is TGTGCCAGCTCACCTCGGACTACCGGAGGCTACGAGCAGTACTTC.

To note about this clonotype: Just one base apart from a much larger clone, this may be a read error. The J gene is TRBJ2-5, the V gene TRBV25-1, with D tentatively TRBD1 or TRBD2 (5 bases each). The germline V gene has CDR1 MGHDK and CDR2 SYGVNS. The CDR3 loop spans 13 amino acids. V lost 2 bases and J lost 5, with 9 bases in between. This chain's CDR3 is CASSEIGTETQYF. CDR3 in DNA: TGTGCCAGCAGTGAAATAGGGACCGAGACCCAGTACTTC.

The V call is TRBV3-1, the J call TRBJ1-3, with D possibly TRBD1 on 5 matching bases. Germline-derived CDR1 and CDR2 are LGHDT and YNNKEL (reference sequence). This CDR3 has 14 amino acids. The ends were cut back, 1 base at V and 4 bases at J, with 8 bases in the middle. In DNA, the CDR3 is TGTGCCAGCAGCCAAGCCCGGACAGGAAACACCATATATTTT. It encodes CASSQARTGNTIYF.

This clonotype has a handful of counts. The rearrangement joins TRBV28 to TRBJ1-2, with TRBD1 identical over 7 bases. The CDR3 sequence is 13 residues long. Germline CDR1 reads MDHEN; CDR2 reads SYDVKM. V lost 2 bases, J lost 13 bases, and 10 bases stayed unmatched. CDR3 loop: CASSLVADRVGTF. The CDR3 DNA reads as TGTGCCAGCAGTTTAGTAGCTGACAGGGTTGGCACCTTC.

The gene calls are TRBV12-3 or TRBV12-4 and TRBJ1-2; D not certain. CDR3 length: 13 amino acids. V was shortened by 7 bases and J by 5 bases, with 14 bases between the two germline ends. As DNA, the CDR3 is TGTGCCAGCACCCCGACTGGGTTTTATGGCTACACCTTC. Translated: CASTPTGFYGYTF.

This clonotype came up many times. The chain uses TRBV7-2 and TRBJ2-1; either TRBD1 or TRBD2 may supply D (5 bases each). The V and J ends lost 1 base and 3 bases respectively, with 10 bases between them. CDR3 length: 15 residues. Germline V lookup: CDR1 SGHTA, CDR2 FQGNSA. The CDR3 DNA follows: TGTGCCAGCAGCTTAGTTGGGGCGGGCTACAATGAGCAGTTCTTC. It codes for CASSLVGAGYNEQFF.

This clonotype was recorded many times. V is TRBV6-5 and J is TRBJ2-3; 8 bases align to TRBD1. Per the germline V gene, CDR1 is MNHEY and CDR2 is SVGAGI. Losses at the gene ends were 7 bases for V and 4 bases for J; bases not matched to a gene: 4. CDR3 length: 13 residues. DNA for the CDR3: TGTGCCAGCACAAAACAGGGGGCAGATACGCAGTATTTT. Its translation: CASTKQGADTQYF.